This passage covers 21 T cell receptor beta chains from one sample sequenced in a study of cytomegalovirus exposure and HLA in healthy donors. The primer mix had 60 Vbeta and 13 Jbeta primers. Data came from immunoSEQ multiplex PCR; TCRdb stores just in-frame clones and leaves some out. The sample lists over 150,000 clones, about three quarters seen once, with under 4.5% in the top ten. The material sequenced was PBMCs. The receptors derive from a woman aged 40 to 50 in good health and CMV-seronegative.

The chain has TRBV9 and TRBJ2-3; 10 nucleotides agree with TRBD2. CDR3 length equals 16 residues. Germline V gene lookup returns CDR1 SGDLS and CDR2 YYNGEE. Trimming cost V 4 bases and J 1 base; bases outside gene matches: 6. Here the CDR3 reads CASSKLAGERTDTQYF. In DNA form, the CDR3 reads TGTGCCAGCAGCAAGCTAGCGGGGGAGCGCACAGATACGCAGTATTTT.

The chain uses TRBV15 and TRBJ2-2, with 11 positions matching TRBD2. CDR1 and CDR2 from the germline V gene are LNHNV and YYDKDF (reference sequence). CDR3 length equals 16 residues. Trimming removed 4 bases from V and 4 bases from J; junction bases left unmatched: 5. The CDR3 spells CATSIPSGGPTGELFF. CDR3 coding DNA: TGTGCCACCAGCATACCTAGCGGGGGGCCCACCGGGGAGCTGTTTTTT.

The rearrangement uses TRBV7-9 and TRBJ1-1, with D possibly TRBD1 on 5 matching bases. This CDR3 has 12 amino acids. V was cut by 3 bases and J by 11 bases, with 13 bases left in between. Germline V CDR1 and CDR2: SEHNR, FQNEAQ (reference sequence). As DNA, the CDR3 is TGTGCCAGCAGCTTTGAGGACACGCCGGCTTTCTTT. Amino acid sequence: CASSFEDTPAFF.

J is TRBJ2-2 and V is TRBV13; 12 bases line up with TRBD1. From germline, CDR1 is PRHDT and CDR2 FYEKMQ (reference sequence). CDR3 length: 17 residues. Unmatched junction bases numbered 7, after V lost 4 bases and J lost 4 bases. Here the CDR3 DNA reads TGTGCCAGCAGCTCCCGGGGGGGACAGGGGGCCACCGGGGAGCTGTTTTTT. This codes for CASSSRGGQGATGELFF.

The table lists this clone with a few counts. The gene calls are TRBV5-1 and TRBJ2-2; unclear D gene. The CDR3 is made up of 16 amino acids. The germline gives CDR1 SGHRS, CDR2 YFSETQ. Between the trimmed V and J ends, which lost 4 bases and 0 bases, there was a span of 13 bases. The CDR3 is CASSQITPANTGELFF. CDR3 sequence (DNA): TGCGCCAGCAGCCAAATCACACCAGCGAACACCGGGGAGCTGTTTTTT.

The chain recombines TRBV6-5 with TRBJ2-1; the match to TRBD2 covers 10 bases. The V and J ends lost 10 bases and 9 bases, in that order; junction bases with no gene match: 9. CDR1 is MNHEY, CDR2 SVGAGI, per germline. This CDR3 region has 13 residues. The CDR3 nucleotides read TGTGCCACAAGCGGGGGGGCCAGGGGTGAGCAGTTCTTC. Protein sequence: CATSGGARGEQFF.

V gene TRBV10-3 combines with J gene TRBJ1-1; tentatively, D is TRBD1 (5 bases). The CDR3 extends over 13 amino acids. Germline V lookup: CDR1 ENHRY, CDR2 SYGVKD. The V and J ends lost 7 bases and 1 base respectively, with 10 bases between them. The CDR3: CAIMGTGNTEAFF. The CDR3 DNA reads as TGTGCCATCATGGGTACAGGGAACACTGAAGCTTTCTTT.

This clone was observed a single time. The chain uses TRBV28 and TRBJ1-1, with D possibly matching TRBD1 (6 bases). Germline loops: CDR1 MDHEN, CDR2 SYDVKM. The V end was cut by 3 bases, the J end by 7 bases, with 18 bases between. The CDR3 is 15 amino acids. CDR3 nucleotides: TGTGCCAGCAGTTTGGCAGGGGCGCAAAACGATGAAGCTTTCTTT. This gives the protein CASSLAGAQNDEAFF.

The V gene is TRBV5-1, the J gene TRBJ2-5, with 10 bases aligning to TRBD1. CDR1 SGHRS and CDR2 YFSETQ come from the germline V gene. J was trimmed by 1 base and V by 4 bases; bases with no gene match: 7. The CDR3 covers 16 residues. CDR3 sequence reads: CASSIGQGGVQETQYF. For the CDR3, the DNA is TGCGCCAGCAGCATAGGACAGGGGGGGGTCCAAGAGACCCAGTACTTC.

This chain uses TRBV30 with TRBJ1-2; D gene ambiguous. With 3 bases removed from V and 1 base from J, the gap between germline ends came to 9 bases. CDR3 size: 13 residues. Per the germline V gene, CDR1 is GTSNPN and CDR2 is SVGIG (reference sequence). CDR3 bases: TGTGCCTGGAGAGAGCAGGATAACTATGGCTACACCTTC. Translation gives CAWREQDNYGYTF.

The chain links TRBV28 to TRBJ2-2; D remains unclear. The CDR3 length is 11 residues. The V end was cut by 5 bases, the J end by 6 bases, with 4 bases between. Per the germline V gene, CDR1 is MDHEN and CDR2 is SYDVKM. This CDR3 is CASSIAGELFF. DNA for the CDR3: TGTGCCAGCAGTATCGCCGGGGAGCTGTTTTTT. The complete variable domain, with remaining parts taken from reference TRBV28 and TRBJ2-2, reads DVKVTQSSRYLVKRTGEKVFLECVQDMDHENMFWYRQDPGLGLRLIYFSYDVKMKEKGDIPEGYSVSREKKERFSLILESASTNQTSMYLCASSIAGELFFGEGSRLTVL.

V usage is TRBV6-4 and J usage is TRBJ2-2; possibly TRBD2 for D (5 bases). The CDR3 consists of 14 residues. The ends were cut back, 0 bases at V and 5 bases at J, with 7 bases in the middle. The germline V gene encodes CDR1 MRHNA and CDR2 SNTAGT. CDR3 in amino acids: CASSDSPGTGELFF. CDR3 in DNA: TGTGCCAGCAGTGACTCGCCGGGGACCGGGGAGCTGTTTTTT.

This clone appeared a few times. The CDR3 DNA follows: TGTGCCAGCAGCTTCCTGATACAGGAACCCTCTGGAAACACCATATATTTT. Encoded protein: CASSFLIQEPSGNTIYF. This rearrangement joins TRBV5-6 to TRBJ1-3, with D possibly matching TRBD1 (5 bases). Germline V gene sequence: CDR1 SGHDT, CDR2 YYEEEE. V shed 2 bases and J shed 0 bases, with 15 bases lying between them. This CDR3 spans 17 amino acids.

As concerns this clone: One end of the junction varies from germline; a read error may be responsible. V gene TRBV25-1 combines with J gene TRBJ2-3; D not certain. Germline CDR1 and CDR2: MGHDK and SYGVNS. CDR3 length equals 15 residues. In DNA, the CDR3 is TGTGCCAGCAGTTCCTACTCCGGCGGCCCAGAAACGCAGTATTTT. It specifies CASSSYSGGPETQYF.

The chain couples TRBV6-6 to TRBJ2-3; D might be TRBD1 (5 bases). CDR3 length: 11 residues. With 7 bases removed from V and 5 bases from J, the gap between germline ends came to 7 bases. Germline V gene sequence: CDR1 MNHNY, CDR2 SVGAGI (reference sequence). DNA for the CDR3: TGTGCCAGCATTGGACAAGATACGCAGTATTTT. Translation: CASIGQDTQYF.

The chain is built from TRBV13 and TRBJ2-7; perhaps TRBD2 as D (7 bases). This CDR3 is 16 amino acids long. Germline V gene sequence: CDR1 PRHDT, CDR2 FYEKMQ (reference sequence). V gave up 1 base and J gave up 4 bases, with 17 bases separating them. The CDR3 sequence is CASSLAGGVGTYEQYF. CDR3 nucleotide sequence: TGTGCCAGCAGCTTAGCGGGGGGCGTGGGTACATACGAGCAGTACTTC.

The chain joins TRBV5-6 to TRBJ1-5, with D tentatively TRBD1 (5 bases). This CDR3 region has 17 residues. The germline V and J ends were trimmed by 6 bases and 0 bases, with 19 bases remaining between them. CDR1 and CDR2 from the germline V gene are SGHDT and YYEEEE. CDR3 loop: CASTEHGTENSNQPQHF. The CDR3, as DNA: TGTGCCAGCACCGAGCACGGGACTGAGAATAGCAATCAGCCCCAGCATTTT.

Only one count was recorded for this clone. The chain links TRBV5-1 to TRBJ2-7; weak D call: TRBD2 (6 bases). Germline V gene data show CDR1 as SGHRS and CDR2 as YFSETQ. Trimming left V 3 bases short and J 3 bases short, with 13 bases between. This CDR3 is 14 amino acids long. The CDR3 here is CASSWGTGNYEQYF. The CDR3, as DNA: TGCGCCAGCAGCTGGGGGACTGGTAACTACGAGCAGTACTTC.

The CDR3 DNA reads TGTGCCAGCAGCGTCAGGACAGAGACGAATTCACCCCTCCACTTT. Protein: CASSVRTETNSPLHF. The V call is TRBV7-2, the J call TRBJ1-6, with D perhaps matching TRBD1 (6 bases). The germline V gene has CDR1 SGHTA and CDR2 FQGNSA. Between the trimmed V and J ends, which lost 5 bases and 7 bases, there was a span of 15 bases. The CDR3 has 15 residues. Using reference TRBV7-2 and TRBJ1-6 for the parts outside the CDR3, the full variable domain is GAGVSQSPSNKVTEKGKDVELRCDPISGHTALYWYRQSLGQGLEFLIYFQGNSAPDKSGLPSDRFSAERTGGSVSTLTIQRTQQEDSAVYLCASSVRTETNSPLHFGNGTRLTVT.

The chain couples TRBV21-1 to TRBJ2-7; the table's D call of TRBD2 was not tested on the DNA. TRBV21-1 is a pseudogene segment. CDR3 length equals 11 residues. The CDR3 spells CASSNAYEQYF. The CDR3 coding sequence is TGTGCCAGCAGCAACGCCTACGAGCAGTACTTC.

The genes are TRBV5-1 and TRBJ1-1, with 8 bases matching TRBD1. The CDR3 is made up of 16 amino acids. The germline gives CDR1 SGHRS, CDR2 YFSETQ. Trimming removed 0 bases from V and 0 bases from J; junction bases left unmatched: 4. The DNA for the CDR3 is TGCGCCAGCAGCTTGGGGACAGGGAGAATGAACACTGAAGCTTTCTTT. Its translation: CASSLGTGRMNTEAFF.